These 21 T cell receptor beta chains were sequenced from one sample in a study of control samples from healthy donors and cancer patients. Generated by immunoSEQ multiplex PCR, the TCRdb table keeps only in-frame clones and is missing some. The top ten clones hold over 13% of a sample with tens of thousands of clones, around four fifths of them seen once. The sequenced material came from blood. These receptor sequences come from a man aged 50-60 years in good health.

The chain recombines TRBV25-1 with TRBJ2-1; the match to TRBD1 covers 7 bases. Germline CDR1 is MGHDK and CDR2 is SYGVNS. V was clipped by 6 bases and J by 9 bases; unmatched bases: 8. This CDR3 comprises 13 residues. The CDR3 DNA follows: TGTGCCAGCAGAGGGGGCCTAAAGGGTGAGCAGTTCTTC. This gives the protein CASRGGLKGEQFF. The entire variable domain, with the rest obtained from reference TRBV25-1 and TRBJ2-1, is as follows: EADIYQTPRYLVIGTGKKITLECSQTMGHDKMYWYQQDPGMELHLIHYSYGVNSTEKGDLSSESTVSRIRTEHFPLTLESARPSHTSQYLCASRGGLKGEQFFGPGTRLTVL.

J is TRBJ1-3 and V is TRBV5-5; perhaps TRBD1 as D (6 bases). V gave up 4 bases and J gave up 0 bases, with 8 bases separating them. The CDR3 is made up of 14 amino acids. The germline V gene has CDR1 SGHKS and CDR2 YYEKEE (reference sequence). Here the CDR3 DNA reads TGTGCCAGCAGCACACAGGGCTCTGGAAACACCATATATTTT. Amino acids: CASSTQGSGNTIYF. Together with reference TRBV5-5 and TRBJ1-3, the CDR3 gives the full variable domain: DAGVTQSPTHLIKTRGQQVTLRCSPISGHKSVSWYQQVLGQGPQFIFQYYEKEERGRGNFPDRFSARQFPNYSSELNVNALLLGDSALYLCASSTQGSGNTIYFGEGSWLTVV.

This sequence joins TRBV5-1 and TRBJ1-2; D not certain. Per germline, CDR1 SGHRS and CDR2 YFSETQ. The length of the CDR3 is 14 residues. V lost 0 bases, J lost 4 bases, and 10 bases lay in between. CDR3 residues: CASSLDPGTYGYTF. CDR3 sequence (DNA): TGCGCCAGCAGCTTGGATCCCGGAACCTATGGCTACACCTTC.

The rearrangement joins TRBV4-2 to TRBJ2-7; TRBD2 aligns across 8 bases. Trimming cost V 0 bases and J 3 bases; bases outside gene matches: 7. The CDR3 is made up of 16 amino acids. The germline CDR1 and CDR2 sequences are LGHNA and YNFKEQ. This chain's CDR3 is CASSQDIQLAVYEQYF. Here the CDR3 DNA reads TGTGCCAGCAGCCAAGATATTCAACTAGCGGTCTACGAGCAGTACTTC.

CDR3 DNA: TGTGCCAGCAGCTTAGGTGTCCAGAGCGGGAGGGCTGAGGAGCAGTTCTTC. Translation gives CASSLGVQSGRAEEQFF. The V gene is TRBV7-9, the J gene TRBJ2-1; 10 nucleotides match TRBD2. V shed 1 base and J 10 bases; nucleotides not matched to a gene: 13. This CDR3 comprises 17 residues. Germline CDR1 reads SEHNR; CDR2 reads FQNEAQ (reference sequence).

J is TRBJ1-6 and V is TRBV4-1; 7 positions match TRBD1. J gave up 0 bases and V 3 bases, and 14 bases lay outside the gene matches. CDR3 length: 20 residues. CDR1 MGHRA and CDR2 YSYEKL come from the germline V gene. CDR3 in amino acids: CASSQGDSQTRSSYNSPLHF. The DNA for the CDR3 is TGCGCCAGCAGCCAGGGGGACAGCCAGACTAGGAGCTCCTATAATTCACCCCTCCACTTT.

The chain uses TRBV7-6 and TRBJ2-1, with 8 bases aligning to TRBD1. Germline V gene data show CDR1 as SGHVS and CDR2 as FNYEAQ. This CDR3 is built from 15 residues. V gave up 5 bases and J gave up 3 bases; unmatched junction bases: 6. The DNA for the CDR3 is TGTGCCAGCAGCATGGGACAGGCCCTCTACAATGAGCAGTTCTTC. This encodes CASSMGQALYNEQFF.

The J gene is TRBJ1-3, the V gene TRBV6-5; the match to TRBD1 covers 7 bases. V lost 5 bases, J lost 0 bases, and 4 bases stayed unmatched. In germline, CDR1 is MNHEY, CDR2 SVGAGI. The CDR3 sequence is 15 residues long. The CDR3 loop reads CASSRTGSSGNTIYF. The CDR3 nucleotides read TGTGCCAGCAGTAGGACAGGATCCTCTGGAAACACCATATATTTT.

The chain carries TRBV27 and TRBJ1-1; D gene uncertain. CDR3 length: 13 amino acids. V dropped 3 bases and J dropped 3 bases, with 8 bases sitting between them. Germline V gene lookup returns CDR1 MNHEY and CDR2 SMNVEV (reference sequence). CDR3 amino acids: CASSFRVDTEAFF. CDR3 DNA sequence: TGTGCCAGCAGTTTTAGGGTGGACACTGAAGCTTTCTTT.

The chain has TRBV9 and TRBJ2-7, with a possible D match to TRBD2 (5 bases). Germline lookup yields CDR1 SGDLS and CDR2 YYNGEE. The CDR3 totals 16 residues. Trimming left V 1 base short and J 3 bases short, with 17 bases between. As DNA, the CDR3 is TGTGCCAGCAGCGTACCCAAGGACTGGAAACTCTACGAGCAGTACTTC. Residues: CASSVPKDWKLYEQYF.

CDR3 loop: CSVQGGTYEQYF. The CDR3 DNA reads TGCAGCGTTCAGGGGGGGACCTACGAGCAGTACTTC. V is TRBV29-1 and J is TRBJ2-7; perhaps D is TRBD1 or TRBD2 (7 bases each). Germline CDR1 is SQVTM and CDR2 is ANQGSEA. CDR3 length equals 12 residues. The V end was cut by 5 bases, the J end by 2 bases, with 10 bases between.

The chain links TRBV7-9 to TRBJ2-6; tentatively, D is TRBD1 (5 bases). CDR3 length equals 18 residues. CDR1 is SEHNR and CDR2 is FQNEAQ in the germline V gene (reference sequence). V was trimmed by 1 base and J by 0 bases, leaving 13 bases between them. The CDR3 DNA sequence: TGTGCCAGCAGCTTAGTTCAGGGAATCCTCTCTGGGGCCAACGTCCTGACTTTC. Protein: CASSLVQGILSGANVLTF.

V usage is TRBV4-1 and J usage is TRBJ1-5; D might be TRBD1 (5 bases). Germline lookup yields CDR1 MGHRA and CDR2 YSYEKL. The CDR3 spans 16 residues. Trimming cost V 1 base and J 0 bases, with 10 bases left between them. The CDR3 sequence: CASSQGGFPSNQPQHF. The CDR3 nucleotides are TGCGCCAGCAGCCAAGGGGGGTTCCCTAGCAATCAGCCCCAGCATTTT.

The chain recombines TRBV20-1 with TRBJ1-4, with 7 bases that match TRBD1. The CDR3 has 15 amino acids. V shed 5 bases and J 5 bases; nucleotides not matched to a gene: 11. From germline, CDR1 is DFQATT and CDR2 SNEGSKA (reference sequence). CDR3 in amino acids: CSAGGGRGRNEKLFF. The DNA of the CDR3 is TGCAGTGCTGGTGGGGGTAGGGGGCGAAATGAAAAACTGTTTTTT.

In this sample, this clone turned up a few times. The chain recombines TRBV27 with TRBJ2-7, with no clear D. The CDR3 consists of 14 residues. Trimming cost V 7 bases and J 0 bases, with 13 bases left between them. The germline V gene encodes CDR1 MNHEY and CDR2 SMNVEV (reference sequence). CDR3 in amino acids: CASTPASSSYEQYF. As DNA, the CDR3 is TGTGCCAGCACCCCCGCGAGTTCCTCCTACGAGCAGTACTTC.

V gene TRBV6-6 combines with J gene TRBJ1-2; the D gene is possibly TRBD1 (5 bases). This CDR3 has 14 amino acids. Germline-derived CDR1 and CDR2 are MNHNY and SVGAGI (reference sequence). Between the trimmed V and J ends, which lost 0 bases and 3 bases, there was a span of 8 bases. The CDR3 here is CASSYSGRDYGYTF. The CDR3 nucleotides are TGTGCCAGCAGTTACTCCGGCAGGGACTATGGCTACACCTTC.

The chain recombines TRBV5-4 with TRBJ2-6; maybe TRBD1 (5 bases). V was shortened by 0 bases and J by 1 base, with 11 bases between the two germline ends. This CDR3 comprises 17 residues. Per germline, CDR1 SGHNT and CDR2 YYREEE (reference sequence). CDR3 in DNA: TGTGCCAGCAGCTTGGAGGGGCGCGAATCTGGGGCCAACGTCCTGACTTTC. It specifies CASSLEGRESGANVLTF. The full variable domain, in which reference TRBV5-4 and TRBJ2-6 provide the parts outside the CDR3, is ETGVTQSPTHLIKTRGQQVTLRCSSQSGHNTVSWYQQALGQGPQFIFQYYREEENGRGNFPPRFSGLQFPNYSSELNVNALELDDSALYLCASSLEGRESGANVLTFGAGSRLTVL.

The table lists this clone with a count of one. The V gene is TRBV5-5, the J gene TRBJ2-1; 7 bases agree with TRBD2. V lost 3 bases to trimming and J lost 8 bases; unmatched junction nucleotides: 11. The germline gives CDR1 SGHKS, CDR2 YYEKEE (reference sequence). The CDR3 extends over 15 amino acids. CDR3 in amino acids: CASSSLSGGVDEQFF. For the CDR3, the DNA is TGTGCCAGCAGCTCCCTCTCGGGGGGAGTAGATGAGCAGTTCTTC.

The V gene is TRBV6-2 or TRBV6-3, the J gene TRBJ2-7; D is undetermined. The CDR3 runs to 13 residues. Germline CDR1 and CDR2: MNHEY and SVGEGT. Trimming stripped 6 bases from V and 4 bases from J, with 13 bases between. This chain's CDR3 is CASSPPGPYEQYF. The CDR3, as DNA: TGTGCCAGCAGCCCCCCCGGGCCGTACGAGCAGTACTTC.

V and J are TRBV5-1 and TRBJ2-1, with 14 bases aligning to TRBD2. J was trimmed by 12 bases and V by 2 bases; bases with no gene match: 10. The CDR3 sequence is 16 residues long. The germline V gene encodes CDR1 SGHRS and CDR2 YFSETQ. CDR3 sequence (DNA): TGCGCCAGCAGCTTAGGGACTAGCGGGAGCCTAGCTGGGCAGTTCTTC. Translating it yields CASSLGTSGSLAGQFF.

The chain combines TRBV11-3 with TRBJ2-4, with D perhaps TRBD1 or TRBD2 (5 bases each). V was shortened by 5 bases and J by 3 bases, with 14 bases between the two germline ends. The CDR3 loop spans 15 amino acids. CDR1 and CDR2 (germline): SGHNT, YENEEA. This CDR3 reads CASSPLGGGKNIQYF. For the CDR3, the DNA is TGTGCCAGCAGCCCGTTAGGTGGGGGCAAAAACATTCAGTACTTC.